Included here is one T cell receptor beta chain sequence, with context. Antigen: not known. The PCR had 60 Vbeta and 13 Jbeta primers. Original analysis: It was a later analysis that counted about 80 million unique TCR beta chains, of which some 12 million were shared. Generated by immunoSEQ multiplex PCR, the TCRdb table keeps only in-frame clones and is missing some. V, J and clone size reflect that table, while D and trimming were determined from the DNA. Altogether about 150,000 clones are present, around 80% being singletons, with the ten largest covering 2.3%. This sample stems from a study of cytomegalovirus exposure and HLA in healthy donors. The study, taken as a whole, reports: One variant, a missense change in DCLRE1C, was linked in a later analysis to TCR beta V- and J-gene trimming. A previous analysis found most TCR beta V segments productive roughly 87% or roughly 30% of the time. High specificity and sensitivity for cytomegalovirus status were reported for the classifier.

The junction had 1 base not matched to a gene; V was cut back by 3 bases and J by 6 bases. The V gene's germline CDR1 is PRHDT and CDR2 FYEKMQ (reference sequence). CDR3 length: 12 residues. This TCR was recovered from a male donor in good health and CMV-seronegative. This chain joins TRBV13 and TRBJ1-2; 7 bases match TRBD1. The sample was PBMCs. DNA for the CDR3: TGTGCCAGCAGCTTCGACAGGGATGGCTACACCTTC. It specifies CASSFDRDGYTF.